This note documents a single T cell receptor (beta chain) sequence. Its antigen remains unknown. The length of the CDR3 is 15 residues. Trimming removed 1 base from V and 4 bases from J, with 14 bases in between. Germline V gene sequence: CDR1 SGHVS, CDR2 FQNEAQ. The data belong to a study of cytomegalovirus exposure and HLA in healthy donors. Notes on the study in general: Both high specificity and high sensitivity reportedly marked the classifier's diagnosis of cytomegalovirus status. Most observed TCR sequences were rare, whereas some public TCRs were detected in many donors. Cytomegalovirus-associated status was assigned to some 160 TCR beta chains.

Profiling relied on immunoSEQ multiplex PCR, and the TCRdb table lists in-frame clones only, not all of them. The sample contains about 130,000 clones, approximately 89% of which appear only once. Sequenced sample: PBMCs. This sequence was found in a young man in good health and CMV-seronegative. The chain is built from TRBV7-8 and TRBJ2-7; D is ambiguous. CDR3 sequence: CASSLEVSGLYEQYF. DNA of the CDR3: TGTGCCAGCAGCTTAGAGGTGTCAGGATTATACGAGCAGTACTTC.